A selection of T cell receptor beta chains follows, all from one sample in a study of T cells in Graves' hyperthyroidism and ophthalmopathy. MiXCR was run by TCRdb on the multiplex PCR reads, yielding one entry per CDR3 protein. The sample lists some 770,000 distinct CDR3 sequences, over 15% seen once, with roughly 8% in the top ten. Sequenced: blood. The receptors were sampled from a man between 18 and 35 years old with Graves' hyperthyroidism. CDR3s leave out the opening cysteine and the closing phenylalanine or tryptophan. Not every row has a clone size; where given, it reads once, few, many or a size class.

clone_size,v_call,cdr3_length,cdr3_aa
NA,TRBV3-1,12,ASSQGAGGSPLH
NA,TRBV7-9,12,ASSSDYVWETQY
many,TRBV20-1,13,SARRTGVGNSPLH
few,TRBV2,11,ASSTGSGNTIY
many,TRBV12-3/TRBV12-4,8,ASSLKEQF
many,TRBV7-2,13,ASSRTGGGYYEQY
few,TRBV20-1,12,SARVSDAYNEQF
few,TRBV2,12,ASSEERATGELF
many,TRBV10-2,13,ASSVGPQSSYEQY
few,TRBV12-5,11,ASGLVGVFEQF
many,TRBV3-1,15,ASSQEVGSGSTDTQY
many,TRBV5-1,14,ASRLLQQIGNTEAF